This TCR beta chain was identified during a study of Graves' ophthalmopathy and Graves' hyperthyroidism. Study at large: Blood was drawn at initial diagnosis, before any treatment. Whole-study findings and limits: Blood was where most expanded thyroid clonotypes above 0.001 frequency also turned up.

Exclusion criteria comprised other autoimmune diseases, uncontrolled infections, pregnancy or lactation in patients. In regard to this clonotype: Its target is unknown.

The authors amplified TCR beta CDR3 regions, and they did so from RNA transcripts for repertoire sequencing. An initial RT-PCR round employing HTBI primers preceded a second-round multiplex PCR. TCRdb redid the calling of the multiplex PCR reads with MiXCR, one entry per CDR3 protein. Of 200,000 to 300,000 distinct CDR3 sequences listed, about 46% are singletons. The CDR3 sequence is 15 residues long. Germline V gene lookup returns CDR1 MNHEY and CDR2 SVGAGI. Trimming took off 8 bases at V and 2 bases at J, with 19 bases between the two ends. The sequenced sample consisted of peripheral blood. The clonotype comes from an adult man with Graves' ophthalmopathy. The chain carries TRBV6-5 and TRBJ2-7; D tentatively fits TRBD1 or TRBD2 (5 bases each). For the CDR3, the DNA is TGTGCCAGCTTACCCGGGACGGGTCTGGCCTACGAGCAGTACTTC. Its translation is CASLPGTGLAYEQYF.